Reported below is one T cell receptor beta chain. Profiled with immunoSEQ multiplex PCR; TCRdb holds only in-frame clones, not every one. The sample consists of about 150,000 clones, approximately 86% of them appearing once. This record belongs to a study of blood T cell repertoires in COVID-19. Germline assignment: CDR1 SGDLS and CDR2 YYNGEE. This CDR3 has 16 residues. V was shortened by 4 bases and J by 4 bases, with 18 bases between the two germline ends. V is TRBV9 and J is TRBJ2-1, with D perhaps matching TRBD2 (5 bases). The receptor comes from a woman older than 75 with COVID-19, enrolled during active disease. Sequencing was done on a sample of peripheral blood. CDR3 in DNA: TGTGCCAGCAGCCCCGGACGCGGGCGATTTTACAATGAGCAGTTCTTC. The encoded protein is CASSPGRGRFYNEQFF.